This TCR beta chain was identified during a study of control samples from healthy donors and cancer patients. Here immunoSEQ multiplex PCR was the method, and the copy in TCRdb shows in-frame clones only, minus some. The sample has about 220,000 clones; about 94% are singletons. Looked up from germline, CDR1 is MDHEN and CDR2 is SYDVKM. Trimming removed 3 bases from V and 4 bases from J; junction bases left unmatched: 2. The CDR3 extends over 13 amino acids. This chain links TRBV28 with TRBJ1-2, with 7 bases fitting TRBD1. This TCR derives from a man aged 45 to 65 in good health. Sequencing was done on a sample of blood. The DNA of the CDR3 is TGTGCCAGCAGTTTCGAGGGGGCCTATGGCTACACCTTC. Residues: CASSFEGAYGYTF.